The clone carrying this T cell receptor beta chain occurred many times. The CDR3 consists of 14 residues. With 1 base removed from V and 4 bases from J, the gap between germline ends came to 7 bases. The data derive from a study of T cells in Graves' hyperthyroidism and ophthalmopathy. Amplification targeted TCR beta CDR3 regions from RNA transcripts. During a first-round RT-PCR of the TCR CDR3, the HTBI primer set was used. From the multiplex PCR reads, TCRdb called clonotypes with MiXCR, one entry per CDR3 protein. The top ten clones hold about 3.9% of a sample with fewer than 750,000 distinct CDR3 sequences, under 15% of them seen once.

The V call is TRBV12-3 or TRBV12-4, the J call TRBJ2-2, with D possibly being TRBD2 (5 bases). The sample consisted of blood. This receptor was identified in a middle-aged woman with Graves' ophthalmopathy. The CDR3 protein is CASSLGGFTGELFF. For the CDR3, the DNA is TGTGCCAGCAGTTTAGGCGGGTTCACCGGGGAGCTGTTTTTT.